The 12 T cell receptor beta chains presented below share a single source sample, sequenced in a study of CD8 T cells in ankylosing spondylitis. Findings of the study overall: In ankylosing spondylitis blood, a motif of roughly 8 highly homologous TCR beta variants appeared characteristic.

Their antigen targets remain unknown. In TCRdb, the 5' RACE reads were re-called with MiXCR into one record per CDR3 protein. The repertoire has fewer than 500,000 distinct CDR3 sequences, 20% to 25% of them found once; the top ten carry about a sixth. Specimen: blood, either unsorted or a sorted T cell fraction (not recorded which). The receptors stem from a male donor with ankylosing spondylitis.

This chain uses TRBV4-2 with TRBJ1-2; possibly TRBD1 for D (6 bases). Germline CDR1 is LGHNA and CDR2 is YNFKEQ. V lost 1 base and J lost 6, with 12 bases in between. The CDR3 runs 14 residues. CDR3 sequence: CASSQASTGNGYTF. Written as DNA, the CDR3 is TGTGCCAGCAGCCAAGCCTCCACAGGGAATGGCTACACCTTC.

This clonotype has more than one count but fewer than ten. V gene TRBV20-1 combines with J gene TRBJ1-5; D might be TRBD1 (5 bases). The CDR3 is 15 residues long. Germline values: CDR1 DFQATT, CDR2 SNEGSKA (reference sequence). V lost 6 bases and J 7 bases, leaving 22 bases between the germline ends. CDR3 sequence reads: CSAPRGGRANQPQHF. The CDR3 DNA sequence: TGCAGTGCCCCCCGGGGAGGCAGGGCGAACCAGCCCCAGCATTTT.

The genes are TRBV20-1 and TRBJ2-1; 9 bases agree with TRBD1. From germline, CDR1 is DFQATT and CDR2 SNEGSKA (reference sequence). With V trimmed by 5 bases and J by 5 bases, 10 bases remained unmatched. CDR3 length equals 15 residues. The CDR3 sequence is CSASPGTGLNNEQFF. CDR3 nucleotide sequence: TGCAGTGCTTCCCCCGGGACAGGGCTTAACAATGAGCAGTTCTTC.

The rearrangement joins TRBV6-2 or TRBV6-3 to TRBJ2-5, with 9 bases fitting TRBD2. After removal of 5 bases from V and 1 base from J, the junction contained 5 bases not matched to a gene. Germline-derived CDR1 and CDR2 are MNHEY and SVGEGT. This CDR3 contains 15 residues. The CDR3 region has the DNA TGTGCCAGCAGTGGCCTTAGCGGGAGCCAAGAGACCCAGTACTTC. Translating it yields CASSGLSGSQETQYF.

This clonotype occurred a few times. V is TRBV20-1 and J is TRBJ2-3; D is uncertain. The V gene's germline CDR1 is DFQATT and CDR2 SNEGSKA (reference sequence). The ends were cut back, 3 bases at V and 3 bases at J, with 7 bases in the middle. The CDR3 spans 12 residues. CDR3 DNA: TGCAGTGCTAGGCCAGCGACAGATACGCAGTATTTT. The encoded protein is CSARPATDTQYF.

The chain couples TRBV12-3 or TRBV12-4 to TRBJ2-7; 8 nucleotides line up with TRBD1. V lost 6 bases and J lost 3; bases outside the gene matches: 13. The CDR3 length is 16 residues. DNA of the CDR3: TGTGCCAGCAGCGAAATTCCGGGACAGGCGTTCTACGAGCAGTACTTC. It specifies CASSEIPGQAFYEQYF.

This chain uses TRBV6-1 with TRBJ2-2; the D gene is possibly TRBD2 (6 bases). CDR1 is MNHNS and CDR2 is SASEGT in the germline V gene. CDR3 length: 16 amino acids. The V end was cut by 6 bases, the J end by 5 bases, with 19 bases between. The CDR3 sequence: CASRRGVGRGTGELFF. CDR3 coding DNA: TGTGCCAGCAGACGGGGAGTGGGCCGGGGGACCGGGGAGCTGTTTTTT.

This clonotype was observed a few times. The V gene is TRBV25-1, the J gene TRBJ2-1; 12 nucleotides match TRBD1. The CDR3 extends over 15 amino acids. J gave up 8 bases and V 6 bases, and 8 bases lay outside the gene matches. The germline V gene has CDR1 MGHDK and CDR2 SYGVNS. This CDR3 is CASSGTGGGFHEQFF. The CDR3 DNA sequence: TGTGCCAGCAGCGGGACAGGGGGCGGTTTTCATGAGCAGTTCTTC.

This clonotype was picked up a small number of times. The chain joins TRBV4-1 to TRBJ2-1, with TRBD2 as a possible D gene (5 bases). Trimming cost V 3 bases and J 2 bases, with 11 bases left between them. CDR3 length: 15 residues. The germline V gene encodes CDR1 MGHRA and CDR2 YSYEKL. The CDR3 spells CASSQRLAPYNEQFF. CDR3 bases: TGCGCCAGCAGCCAGAGGCTAGCCCCCTACAATGAGCAGTTCTTC.

This clonotype was observed at least ten times. This chain links TRBV20-1 with TRBJ2-3; D remains unclear. The CDR3 is 12 amino acids. The germline V gene encodes CDR1 DFQATT and CDR2 SNEGSKA (reference sequence). Trimming stripped 6 bases from V and 6 bases from J, with 13 bases between. The CDR3: CSARPGMDTQYF. The CDR3 bases are TGCAGTGCGAGGCCTGGGATGGATACGCAGTATTTT.

This clonotype was picked up many times. V usage is TRBV5-1 and J usage is TRBJ2-1; 10 bases are a match to TRBD2. CDR3 length equals 15 residues. Trimming at V came to 6 bases and at J to 8 bases, leaving 11 bases not matched to a gene. Germline assignment: CDR1 SGHRS and CDR2 YFSETQ. CDR3: CASMESSGSGDEQFF. Written as DNA, the CDR3 is TGCGCCAGCATGGAGTCTAGCGGGAGTGGCGATGAGCAGTTCTTC.

There are a few counts of this clonotype. This chain links TRBV5-1 with TRBJ2-1, with TRBD1 matching 7 bases. V gave up 4 bases and J gave up 6 bases; unmatched junction bases: 7. In germline, CDR1 is SGHRS, CDR2 YFSETQ. The CDR3 length is 14 residues. The CDR3 loop reads CASSLRQGTNEQFF. In DNA form, the CDR3 reads TGCGCCAGCAGCCTACGACAGGGCACCAATGAGCAGTTCTTC.